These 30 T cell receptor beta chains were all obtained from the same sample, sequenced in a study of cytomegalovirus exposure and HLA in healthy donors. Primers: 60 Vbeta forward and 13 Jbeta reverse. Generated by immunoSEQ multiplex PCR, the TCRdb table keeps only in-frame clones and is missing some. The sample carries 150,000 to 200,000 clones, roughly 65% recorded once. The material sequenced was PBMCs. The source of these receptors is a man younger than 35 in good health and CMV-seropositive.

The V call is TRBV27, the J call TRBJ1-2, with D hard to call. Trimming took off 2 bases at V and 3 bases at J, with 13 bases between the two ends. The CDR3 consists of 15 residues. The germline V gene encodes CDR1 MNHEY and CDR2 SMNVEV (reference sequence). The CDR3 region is CASSLGQAEDYGYTF. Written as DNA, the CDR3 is TGTGCCAGCAGTTTAGGTCAGGCGGAGGACTATGGCTACACCTTC.

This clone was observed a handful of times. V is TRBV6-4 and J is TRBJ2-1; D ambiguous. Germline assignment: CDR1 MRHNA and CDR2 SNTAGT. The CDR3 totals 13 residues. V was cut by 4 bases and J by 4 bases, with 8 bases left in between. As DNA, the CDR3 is TGTGCCAGCAGTGCCGGCGGTTACAATGAGCAGTTCTTC. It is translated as CASSAGGYNEQFF.

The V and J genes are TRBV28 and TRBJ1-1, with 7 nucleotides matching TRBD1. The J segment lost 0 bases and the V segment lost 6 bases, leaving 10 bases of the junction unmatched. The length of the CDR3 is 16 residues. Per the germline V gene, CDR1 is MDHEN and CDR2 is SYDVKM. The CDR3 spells CASSPSTGPVNTEAFF. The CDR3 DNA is TGTGCCAGCAGCCCTTCGACAGGGCCCGTGAACACTGAAGCTTTCTTT.

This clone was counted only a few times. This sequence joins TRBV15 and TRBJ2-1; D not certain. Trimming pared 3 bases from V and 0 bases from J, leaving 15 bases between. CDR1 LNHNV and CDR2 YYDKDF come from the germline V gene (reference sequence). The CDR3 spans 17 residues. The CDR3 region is CATSRKRSRSSYNEQFF. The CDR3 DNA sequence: TGTGCCACCAGCAGGAAGAGGAGCCGGAGCTCCTACAATGAGCAGTTCTTC. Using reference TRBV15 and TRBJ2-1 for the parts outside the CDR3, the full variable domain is DAMVIQNPRYQVTQFGKPVTLSCSQTLNHNVMYWYQQKSSQAPKLLFHYYDKDFNNEADTPDNFQSRRPNTSFCFLDIRSPGLGDTAMYLCATSRKRSRSSYNEQFFGPGTRLTVL.

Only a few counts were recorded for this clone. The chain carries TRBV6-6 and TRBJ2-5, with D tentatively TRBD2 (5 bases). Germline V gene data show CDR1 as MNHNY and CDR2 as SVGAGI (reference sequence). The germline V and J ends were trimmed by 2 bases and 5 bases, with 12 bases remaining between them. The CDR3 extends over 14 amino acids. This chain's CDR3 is CASSYGLGGETQYF. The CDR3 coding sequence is TGTGCCAGCAGTTACGGTCTAGGCGGGGAGACCCAGTACTTC.

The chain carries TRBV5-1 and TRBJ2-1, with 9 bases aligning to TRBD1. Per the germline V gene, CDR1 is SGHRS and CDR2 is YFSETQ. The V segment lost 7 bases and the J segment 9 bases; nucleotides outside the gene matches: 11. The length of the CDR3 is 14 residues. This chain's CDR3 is CASGPTGGAREQFF. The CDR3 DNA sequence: TGCGCCAGCGGACCTACAGGGGGCGCTCGTGAGCAGTTCTTC.

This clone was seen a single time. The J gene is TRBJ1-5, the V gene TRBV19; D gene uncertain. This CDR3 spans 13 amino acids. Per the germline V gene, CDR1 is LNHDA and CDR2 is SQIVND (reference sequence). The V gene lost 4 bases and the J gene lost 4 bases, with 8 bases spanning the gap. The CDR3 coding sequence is TGTGCCAGTAGTACCAACCAGAATCAGCCCCAGCATTTT. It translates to CASSTNQNQPQHF.

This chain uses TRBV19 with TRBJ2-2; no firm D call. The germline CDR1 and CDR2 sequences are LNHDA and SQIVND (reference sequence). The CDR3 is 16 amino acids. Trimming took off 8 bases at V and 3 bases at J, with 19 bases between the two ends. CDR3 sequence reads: CASSATLGWDTGELFF. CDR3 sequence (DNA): TGTGCCAGTTCCGCTACTCTGGGCTGGGACACCGGGGAGCTGTTTTTT.

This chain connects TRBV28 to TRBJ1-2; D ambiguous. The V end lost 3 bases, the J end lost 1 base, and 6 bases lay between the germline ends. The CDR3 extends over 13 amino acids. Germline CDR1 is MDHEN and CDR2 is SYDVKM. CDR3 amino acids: CASSFNNNYGYTF. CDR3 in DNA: TGTGCCAGCAGTTTTAACAATAACTATGGCTACACCTTC.

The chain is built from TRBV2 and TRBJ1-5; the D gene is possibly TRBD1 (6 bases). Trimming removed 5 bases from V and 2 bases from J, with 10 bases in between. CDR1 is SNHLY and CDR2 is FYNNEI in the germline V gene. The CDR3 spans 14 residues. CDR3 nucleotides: TGTGCCAGCAGTACAGGGTTAGGCAATCAGCCCCAGCATTTT. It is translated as CASSTGLGNQPQHF.

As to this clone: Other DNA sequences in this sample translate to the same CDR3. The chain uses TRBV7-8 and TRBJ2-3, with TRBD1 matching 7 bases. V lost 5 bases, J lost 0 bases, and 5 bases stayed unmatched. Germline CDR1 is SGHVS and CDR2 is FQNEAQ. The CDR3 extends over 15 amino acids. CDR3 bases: TGTGCCAGCAGCCTGGGGACAGCTAGCACAGATACGCAGTATTTT. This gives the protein CASSLGTASTDTQYF.

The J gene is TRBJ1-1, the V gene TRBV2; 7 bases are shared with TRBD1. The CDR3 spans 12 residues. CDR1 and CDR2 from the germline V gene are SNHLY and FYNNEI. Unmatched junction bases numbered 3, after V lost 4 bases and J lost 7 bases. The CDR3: CASSGDSSEAFF. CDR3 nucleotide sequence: TGTGCCAGCAGTGGGGACAGTAGTGAAGCTTTCTTT.

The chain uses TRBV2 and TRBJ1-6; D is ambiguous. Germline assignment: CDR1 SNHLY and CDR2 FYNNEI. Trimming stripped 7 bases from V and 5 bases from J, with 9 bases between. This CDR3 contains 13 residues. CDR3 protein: CASMRTDNSPLHF. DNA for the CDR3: TGTGCCAGCATGAGGACTGATAATTCACCCCTCCACTTT.

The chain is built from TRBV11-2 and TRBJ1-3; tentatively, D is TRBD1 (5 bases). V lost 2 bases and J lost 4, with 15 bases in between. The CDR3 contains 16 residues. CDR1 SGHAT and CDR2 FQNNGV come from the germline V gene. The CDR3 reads CASSLLQGFSGNTIYF. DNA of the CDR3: TGTGCCAGCAGCTTACTCCAGGGATTCTCCGGAAACACCATATATTTT.

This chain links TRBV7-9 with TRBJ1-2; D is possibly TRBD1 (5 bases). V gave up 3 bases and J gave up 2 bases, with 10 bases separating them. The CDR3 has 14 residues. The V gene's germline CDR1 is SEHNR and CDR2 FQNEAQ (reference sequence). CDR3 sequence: CASSFGGRNYGYTF. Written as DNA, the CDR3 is TGTGCCAGCAGCTTCGGGGGAAGGAACTATGGCTACACCTTC.

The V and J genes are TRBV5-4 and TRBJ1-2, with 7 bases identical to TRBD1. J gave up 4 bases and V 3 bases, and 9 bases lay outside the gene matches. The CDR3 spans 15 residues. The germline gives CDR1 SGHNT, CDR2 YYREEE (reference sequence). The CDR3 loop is CASSSPGGPSYGYTF. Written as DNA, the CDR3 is TGTGCCAGCAGCTCCCCAGGGGGGCCTAGCTATGGCTACACCTTC.

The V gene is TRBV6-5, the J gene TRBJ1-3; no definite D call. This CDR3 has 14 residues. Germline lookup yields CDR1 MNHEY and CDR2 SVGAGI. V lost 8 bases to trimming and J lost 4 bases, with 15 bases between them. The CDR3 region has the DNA TGTGCCAGCTCGCCATCCCCCGGGGGAAACACCATATATTTT. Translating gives CASSPSPGGNTIYF.

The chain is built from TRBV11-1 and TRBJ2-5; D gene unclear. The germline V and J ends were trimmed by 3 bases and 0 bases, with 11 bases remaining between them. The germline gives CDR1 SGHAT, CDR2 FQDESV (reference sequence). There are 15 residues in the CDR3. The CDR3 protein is CASSLGSLYQETQYF. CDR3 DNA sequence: TGTGCCAGCAGCTTGGGCAGTCTGTACCAAGAGACCCAGTACTTC.

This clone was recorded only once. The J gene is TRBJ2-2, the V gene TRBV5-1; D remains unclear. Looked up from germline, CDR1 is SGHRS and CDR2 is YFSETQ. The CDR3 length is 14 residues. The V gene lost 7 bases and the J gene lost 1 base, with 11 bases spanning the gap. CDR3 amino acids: CASGGSRNTGELFF. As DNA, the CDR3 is TGCGCCAGCGGCGGCAGTCGGAACACCGGGGAGCTGTTTTTT.

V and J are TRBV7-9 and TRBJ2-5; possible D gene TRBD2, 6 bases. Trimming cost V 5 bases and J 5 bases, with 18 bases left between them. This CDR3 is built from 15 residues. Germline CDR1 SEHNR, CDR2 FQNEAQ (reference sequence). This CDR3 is CASSPVRRGGETQYF. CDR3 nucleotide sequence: TGTGCCAGCAGCCCAGTCAGGAGGGGTGGTGAGACCCAGTACTTC.

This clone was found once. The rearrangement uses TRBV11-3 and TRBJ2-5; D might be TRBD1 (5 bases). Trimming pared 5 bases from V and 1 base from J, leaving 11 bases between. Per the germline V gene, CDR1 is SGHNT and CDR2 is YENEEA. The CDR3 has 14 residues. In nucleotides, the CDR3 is TGTGCCAGCAGCCCCCGGACAATCCAAGAGACCCAGTACTTC. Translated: CASSPRTIQETQYF.

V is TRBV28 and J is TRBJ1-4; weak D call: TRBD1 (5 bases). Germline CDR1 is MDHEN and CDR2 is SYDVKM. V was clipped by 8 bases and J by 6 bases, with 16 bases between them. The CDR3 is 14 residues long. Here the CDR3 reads CASGTGVVDEKLFF. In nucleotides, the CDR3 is TGTGCCAGCGGAACGGGGGTAGTTGATGAAAAACTGTTTTTT.

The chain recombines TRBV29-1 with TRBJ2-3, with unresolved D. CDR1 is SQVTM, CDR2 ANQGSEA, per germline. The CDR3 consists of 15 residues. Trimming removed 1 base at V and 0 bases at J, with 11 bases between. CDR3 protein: CSVEGGQLSTDTQYF. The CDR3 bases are TGCAGCGTTGAAGGTGGGCAGCTTAGCACAGATACGCAGTATTTT.

CDR3 amino acids: CASSLVLGGGYGYTF. For the CDR3, the DNA is TGCGCCAGCAGCTTGGTGTTAGGGGGTGGCTATGGCTACACCTTC. The rearrangement links TRBV5-1 to TRBJ1-2; D is possibly TRBD1 (6 bases). This CDR3 spans 15 amino acids. CDR1 and CDR2 from the germline V gene are SGHRS and YFSETQ. The ends were cut back, 0 bases at V and 4 bases at J, with 13 bases in the middle.

In nucleotides, the CDR3 is TGTGCCAGCAGTCCTCTAGCGGGACAGGGGGCTGGGCCCCAGCATTTT. Its translation is CASSPLAGQGAGPQHF. The chain links TRBV27 to TRBJ1-5; 12 nucleotides align to TRBD1. This CDR3 spans 16 amino acids. V shed 5 bases and J 9 bases; nucleotides not matched to a gene: 11. Germline lookup yields CDR1 MNHEY and CDR2 SMNVEV (reference sequence).

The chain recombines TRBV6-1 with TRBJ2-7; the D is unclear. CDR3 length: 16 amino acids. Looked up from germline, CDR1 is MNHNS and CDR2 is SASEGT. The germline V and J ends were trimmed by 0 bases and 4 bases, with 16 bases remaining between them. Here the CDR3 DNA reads TGTGCCAGCAGTGAAGCTTTAGGAGACGTCTTTTACGAGCAGTACGTC. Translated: CASSEALGDVFYEQYV.

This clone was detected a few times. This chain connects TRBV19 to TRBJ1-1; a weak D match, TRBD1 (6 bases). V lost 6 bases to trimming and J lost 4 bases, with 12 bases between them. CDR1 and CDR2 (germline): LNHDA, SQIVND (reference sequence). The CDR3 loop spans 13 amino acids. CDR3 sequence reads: CASRPTGSTEAFF. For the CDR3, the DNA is TGTGCCAGTAGACCCACAGGGTCCACTGAAGCTTTCTTT.

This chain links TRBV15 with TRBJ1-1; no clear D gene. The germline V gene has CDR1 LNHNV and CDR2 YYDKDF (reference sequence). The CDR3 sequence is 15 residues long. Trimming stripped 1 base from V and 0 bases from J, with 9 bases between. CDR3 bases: TGTGCCACCAGCAGAGTGGACTTTCTGAACACTGAAGCTTTCTTT. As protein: CATSRVDFLNTEAFF.

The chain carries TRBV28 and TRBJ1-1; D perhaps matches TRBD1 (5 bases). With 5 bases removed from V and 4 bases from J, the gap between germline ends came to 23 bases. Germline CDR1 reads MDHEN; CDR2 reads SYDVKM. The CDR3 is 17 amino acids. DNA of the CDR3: TGTGCCAGCAGTCCGTGGCCCTTACGGGGGGAGGGCACTGAAGCTTTCTTT. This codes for CASSPWPLRGEGTEAFF.

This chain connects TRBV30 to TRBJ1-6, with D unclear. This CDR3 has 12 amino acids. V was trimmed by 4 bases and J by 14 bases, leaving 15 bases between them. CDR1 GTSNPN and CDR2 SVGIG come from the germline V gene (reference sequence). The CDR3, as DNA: TGTGCCTGGAAAGTCAGGACTTTGTCCCTCCACTTT. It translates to CAWKVRTLSLHF.